One sample yielded the 14 T cell receptor beta chains listed below, sequenced in a study of human thymus T cells. The repertoire was sequenced with immunoSEQ multiplex PCR; TCRdb's copy has only in-frame clones and lacks some. This table holds tens of thousands of clones, approximately 95% found once. The specimen was blood. The receptors stem from a boy younger than two with a congenital heart defect but otherwise immunologically healthy.

Only one count was recorded for this clone. This rearrangement joins TRBV28 to TRBJ2-7; 10 bases fit TRBD1. Germline CDR1 MDHEN, CDR2 SYDVKM. The CDR3 length is 14 residues. V lost 6 bases, J lost 7 bases, and 9 bases stayed unmatched. CDR3 DNA: TGTGCCAGCAGCTCCGGGACAGGGGAGGGTGAGCAGTACTTC. Translation gives CASSSGTGEGEQYF.

The chain combines TRBV9 with TRBJ2-3; maybe TRBD2 (5 bases). There are 14 residues in the CDR3. The germline V gene has CDR1 SGDLS and CDR2 YYNGEE. Trimming pared 4 bases from V and 5 bases from J, leaving 14 bases between. DNA of the CDR3: TGTGCCAGCAGCCCCCAAGTCGGACTAGATACGCAGTATTTT. Protein product: CASSPQVGLDTQYF.

The gene calls are TRBV7-2 and TRBJ1-2; tentative D call: TRBD1 (6 bases). Deletions cut 1 base from V and 8 bases from J, with 11 bases between. Per the germline V gene, CDR1 is SGHTA and CDR2 is FQGNSA. CDR3 length equals 13 residues. The CDR3 DNA follows: TGTGCCAGCAGCTTAGAGCAGGGGTTGGGCTACACCTTC. This translates into CASSLEQGLGYTF.

The rearrangement links TRBV5-1 to TRBJ2-2, with D perhaps matching TRBD1 (7 bases). The CDR3 extends over 15 amino acids. Germline assignment: CDR1 SGHRS and CDR2 YFSETQ. Trimming stripped 2 bases from V and 4 bases from J, with 12 bases between. Here the CDR3 reads CASSFVQGGTGELFF. In DNA, the CDR3 is TGCGCCAGCAGCTTCGTCCAGGGGGGCACCGGGGAGCTGTTTTTT.

The V call is TRBV15, the J call TRBJ2-7, with 13 bases fitting TRBD2. This CDR3 spans 16 amino acids. The germline V gene encodes CDR1 LNHNV and CDR2 YYDKDF (reference sequence). V lost 3 bases and J lost 6; bases outside the gene matches: 8. The CDR3 protein is CATSSPGLAGRLEQYF. The CDR3 coding sequence is TGTGCCACCAGCAGTCCGGGACTAGCGGGGCGCCTCGAGCAGTACTTC. The variable domain in full, completed from reference TRBV15 and TRBJ2-7, reads DAMVIQNPRYQVTQFGKPVTLSCSQTLNHNVMYWYQQKSSQAPKLLFHYYDKDFNNEADTPDNFQSRRPNTSFCFLDIRSPGLGDTAMYLCATSSPGLAGRLEQYFGPGTRLTVT.

The DNA of the CDR3 is TGTGCCAGCAGTTTATCCGCCCGACGTTCTAGCACAGATACGCAGTATTTT. The encoded protein is CASSLSARRSSTDTQYF. The V gene is TRBV27, the J gene TRBJ2-3; D gene uncertain. Germline CDR1 MNHEY, CDR2 SMNVEV (reference sequence). Trimming pared 0 bases from V and 0 bases from J, leaving 13 bases between. The CDR3 sequence is 17 residues long.

This chain links TRBV28 with TRBJ1-1; 9 bases agree with TRBD1. The CDR3 is 14 amino acids. Per germline, CDR1 MDHEN and CDR2 SYDVKM. V was clipped by 5 bases and J by 5 bases; unmatched bases: 6. The DNA for the CDR3 is TGTGCCAGCAGTCTCGGACAGGGGAGAACTGAAGCTTTCTTT. Residues: CASSLGQGRTEAFF.

V and J are TRBV14 and TRBJ1-5; TRBD1 matches at 9 bases. Germline CDR1 and CDR2: SGHDN and FVKESK. The V segment lost 1 base and the J segment 2 bases; nucleotides outside the gene matches: 6. The length of the CDR3 is 17 residues. CDR3 residues: CASSQVTGGFGNQPQHF. As DNA, the CDR3 is TGTGCCAGCAGCCAAGTTACAGGGGGCTTTGGCAATCAGCCCCAGCATTTT.

The chain carries TRBV6-1 and TRBJ2-4; the match to TRBD1 covers 11 bases. The V gene end was trimmed by 3 bases and the J gene end by 1 base; junction bases not matched to a gene: 8. This CDR3 region has 18 residues. CDR1 MNHNS and CDR2 SASEGT come from the germline V gene. Here the CDR3 reads CASSDGQGAKGAKNIQYF. The CDR3 DNA follows: TGTGCCAGCAGTGATGGACAGGGGGCGAAAGGGGCCAAAAACATTCAGTACTTC.

The gene calls are TRBV19 and TRBJ1-5; TRBD1 might be the D (5 bases). The germline CDR1 and CDR2 sequences are LNHDA and SQIVND (reference sequence). The CDR3 contains 15 residues. V gave up 1 base and J gave up 1 base, with 8 bases separating them. The CDR3, as DNA: TGTGCCAGTAGTATAGTCCGGGACAGCAATCAGCCCCAGCATTTT. It is translated as CASSIVRDSNQPQHF.

The chain combines TRBV6-4 with TRBJ2-1, with D hard to call. This CDR3 is 12 amino acids long. In germline, CDR1 is MRHNA, CDR2 SNTAGT. The ends were cut back, 0 bases at V and 3 bases at J, with 0 bases in the middle. CDR3 DNA: TGTGCCAGCAGTGACTCCTACAATGAGCAGTTCTTC. This translates into CASSDSYNEQFF.

V is TRBV30 and J is TRBJ2-5, with a weak D call TRBD2 (5 bases). The CDR3 has 13 residues. V was cut by 1 base and J by 2 bases, with 8 bases left in between. Germline V gene data show CDR1 as GTSNPN and CDR2 as SVGIG (reference sequence). The CDR3 here is CAWSGGLQETQYF. In DNA form, the CDR3 reads TGTGCCTGGAGTGGAGGGTTACAAGAGACCCAGTACTTC.

The rearrangement uses TRBV6-5 and TRBJ1-4; a possible D gene is TRBD1 (6 bases). Trimming took 8 bases from V and 3 from J, leaving 16 bases between them. This CDR3 spans 15 amino acids. In germline, CDR1 is MNHEY, CDR2 SVGAGI. In nucleotides, the CDR3 is TGTGCCAGCTCCTATATTCGACAGGCTAATGAAAAACTGTTTTTT. This codes for CASSYIRQANEKLFF.

The genes are TRBV7-9 and TRBJ1-3, with TRBD1 matching 10 bases. Germline V lookup: CDR1 SEHNR, CDR2 FQNEAQ (reference sequence). With V trimmed by 5 bases and J by 4 bases, 5 bases remained unmatched. The CDR3 sequence is 15 residues long. CDR3 bases: TGTGCCAGCAGCCACCGGGACAGGGGAGGAAACACCATATATTTT. Its translation is CASSHRDRGGNTIYF.